Listed below are T cell receptor beta chains from one sample, sequenced in a study of blood T cell repertoires in COVID-19. Clones were sequenced by immunoSEQ multiplex PCR, and TCRdb holds only the in-frame ones, with some missing. Among over 250,000 clones, over 75% were seen once, and the ten largest hold about an eighth. The sequencing sample was made of peripheral blood. Receptors originate from a human donor in a cohort sampled during active COVID-19. Each CDR3 is given with its conserved first and last residue. The D gene is left open where the match is weak. Expanded clones are given a class, and other clones once, few, many or no size at all.

TRBJ2-1 TRBV6-4 . . CASSDSGGLPPNEQFF TGTGCCAGCAGTGACTCCGGGGGACTGCCCCCCAATGAGCAGTTCTTC
TRBJ2-5 TRBV15 . . CATSTGTALETQYF TGTGCCACCAGCACCGGGACTGCCCTCGAGACCCAGTACTTC
TRBJ1-4 TRBV28 . . CASGLRGASPTNEKLFF TGTGCCAGCGGCCTCAGGGGCGCATCCCCAACTAATGAAAAACTGTTTTTT
TRBJ2-2 TRBV5-1 . . CASAVTPNTGELFF TGCGCCAGCGCCGTTACTCCAAACACCGGGGAGCTGTTTTTT
TRBJ1-3 TRBV9 few TRBD1 CASSVEGARENTIYF TGTGCCAGCAGCGTAGAGGGGGCGCGGGAAAACACCATATATTTT
TRBJ2-2 TRBV2 few TRBD1 CASRLTGANTGELFF TGTGCCAGCAGGCTGACAGGGGCGAACACCGGGGAGCTGTTTTTT
TRBJ2-3 TRBV6-5 . . CASRSRRTQYF TGTGCCAGCAGGTCTAGACGTACGCAGTATTTT
TRBJ1-2 TRBV15 . . CATSRDLNSGYTF TGTGCCACCAGCAGAGATCTTAATAGTGGCTACACCTTC
TRBJ2-5 TRBV11-2 . . CASSRGGTETQYF TGTGCCAGCAGCCGAGGCGGGACAGAGACCCAGTACTTC
TRBJ2-7 TRBV6-5 few TRBD2 CASTPGLAREQYF TGTGCCAGCACTCCGGGACTAGCGAGGGAGCAGTACTTC
TRBJ2-2 TRBV19 . . CASSKGGGVLGELFF TGTGCCAGTAGTAAAGGCGGCGGAGTCTTGGGGGAGCTGTTTTTT
TRBJ1-2 TRBV7-3 . TRBD1 CASSLGPADRGDYGYTF TGTGCCAGCAGCTTAGGTCCCGCGGACAGGGGCGACTATGGCTACACCTTC
TRBJ2-7 TRBV6-5 . TRBD1 CASSRTGTNEQYF TGTGCCAGCAGTCGGACAGGGACCAACGAGCAGTACTTC
TRBJ1-4 TRBV19 . . CASSIRGREKLFF TGTGCCAGTAGTATACGCGGGAGAGAAAAACTGTTTTTT
TRBJ1-6 TRBV3-1/TRBV3-2 once TRBD1 CASSRQGANSPLHF TGTGCCAGCAGCCGACAGGGGGCGAACTCACCCCTCCACTTT
TRBJ2-7 TRBV28 . . CASSYTGEAVEQYF TGTGCCAGCAGTTATACAGGGGAGGCTGTCGAGCAGTACTTC
TRBJ2-1 TRBV4-1 . . CASSQDGGFNEQFF TGCGCCAGCAGCCAAGATGGCGGGTTCAATGAGCAGTTCTTC
TRBJ2-3 TRBV5-5 . . CASSRTVRTDTQYF TGTGCCAGCAGCCGGACAGTACGCACAGATACGCAGTATTTT
TRBJ2-1 TRBV3-1/TRBV3-2 . . CASSASYEQFF TGTGCCAGCAGCGCAAGCTATGAGCAGTTCTTC
TRBJ2-7 TRBV2 . TRBD2 CASSSSGTSYEQYF TGTGCCAGCAGCTCTAGCGGGACCTCCTACGAGCAGTACTTC
TRBJ2-2 TRBV7-9 . . CASSLSGLTGELFF TGTGCCAGCAGCTTAAGCGGTCTCACCGGGGAGCTGTTTTTT
TRBJ2-1 TRBV5-1 . TRBD2 CASSFGTSGNNEQFF TGCGCCAGCAGCTTCGGGACTAGCGGAAACAATGAGCAGTTCTTC
TRBJ2-7 TRBV11-2 few TRBD1 CASSFRQGRDEQYF TGTGCCAGCAGCTTCCGACAGGGACGAGACGAGCAGTACTTC
TRBJ2-3 TRBV12-5 . . CASGATLDTQYF TGTGCTAGTGGTGCGACACTTGATACGCAGTATTTT
TRBJ1-3 TRBV29-1 many TRBD1 CSGGTGGRFGNTIYF TGCAGCGGGGGGACAGGGGGTCGTTTTGGAAACACCATATATTTT
TRBJ2-4 TRBV28 . . CATPSQNIQYF TGTGCCACCCCTTCCCAAAACATTCAGTACTTC
TRBJ1-3 TRBV2 few TRBD1 CASSTGTGGLQSSGNTIYF TGTGCCAGCAGTACCGGGACAGGGGGCCTCCAGAGCTCTGGAAACACCATATATTTT
TRBJ2-1 TRBV18 . . CASSPRGDSLLNNEQFF TGTGCCAGCTCACCACGCGGGGATTCACTCTTAAACAATGAGCAGTTCTTC
TRBJ2-7 TRBV4-1 . TRBD1 CASSQGGTGFYEQYF TGCGCCAGCAGCCAAGGAGGGACAGGGTTCTACGAGCAGTACTTC
TRBJ1-1 TRBV29-1 . . CSVEDATDYTEAFF TGCAGCGTTGAAGATGCGACAGATTACACTGAAGCTTTCTTT
TRBJ1-1 TRBV18 . . CASSPAGLNTEAFF TGTGCCAGCTCACCAGCAGGATTGAACACTGAAGCTTTCTTT
TRBJ2-7 TRBV12-5 . . CASGLTGIEQYF TGTGCTAGTGGTTTAACAGGAATTGAGCAGTACTTC
TRBJ2-2 TRBV9 once TRBD1 CASSVRTGGTGELFF TGTGCCAGCAGCGTAAGGACAGGGGGAACGGGGGAGCTGTTTTTT
TRBJ1-2 TRBV4-2 . . CASRDRGQKMYGYTF TGTGCCAGCAGAGACCGCGGACAGAAGATGTATGGCTACACCTTC
TRBJ1-3 TRBV9 . . CASSAKQELRSGNTIYF TGTGCCAGCAGCGCGAAACAGGAGTTGAGGTCTGGAAACACCATATATTTT
TRBJ2-1 TRBV12-3/TRBV12-4 . TRBD2 CASSPSGRSEQFF TGTGCCAGCAGTCCCAGCGGGAGGAGTGAGCAGTTCTTC
TRBJ1-6 TRBV5-1 . TRBD1 CASSLGDSGNSPLHF TGCGCCAGCAGCTTGGGGGACAGCGGTAATTCACCCCTCCACTTT
TRBJ2-7 TRBV29-1 . TRBD2 CSVVGGSRGYEQYF TGCAGCGTTGTCGGCGGGAGCCGGGGGTACGAGCAGTACTTC
TRBJ1-2 TRBV19 . . CASSIKLQGPSYGYTF TGTGCCAGTAGTATAAAGTTACAGGGTCCTTCTTATGGCTACACCTTC
TRBJ2-7 TRBV4-2 . TRBD2 CASSQMSGRASLEQYF TGTGCCAGCAGCCAGATGAGCGGGAGGGCCTCCCTCGAGCAGTACTTC
TRBJ2-1 TRBV19 few . CASSPGLSRPEQFF TGTGCCAGTAGTCCCGGACTTTCCCGCCCTGAGCAGTTCTTC
TRBJ2-7 TRBV28 . . CASSFRGLSYEQYF TGTGCCAGCAGTTTCCGGGGACTCTCCTACGAGCAGTACTTC
TRBJ2-7 TRBV5-8 . . CASSLAPLNAGPYEQYF TGTGCCAGCAGCTTGGCACCTTTAAACGCGGGTCCCTACGAGCAGTACTTC
TRBJ1-2 TRBV2 . TRBD1 CASSPDRDRGAYGYTF TGTGCCAGCAGCCCAGACCGGGACAGGGGAGCCTATGGCTACACCTTC
TRBJ1-5 TRBV18 . TRBD1 CASSQQGMNQPQHF TGTGCCAGCTCACAACAGGGGATGAATCAGCCCCAGCATTTT
TRBJ2-7 TRBV18 . TRBD2 CASSPLSAGGPYEQYF TGTGCCAGCTCACCACTTTCAGCGGGAGGGCCCTACGAGCAGTACTTC
TRBJ1-5 TRBV28 few . CASSRQGNQPQHF TGTGCCAGCAGTCGGCAGGGAAATCAGCCCCAGCATTTT
TRBJ1-1 TRBV4-1 . . CASMSYQGYTEAFF TGCGCCAGCATGTCCTATCAGGGATACACTGAAGCTTTCTTT
TRBJ2-2 TRBV7-8 . TRBD1 CASSPGVTGGTRISGELFF TGTGCCAGCAGCCCGGGAGTGACAGGGGGGACCAGAATCTCCGGGGAGCTGTTTTTT
TRBJ1-2 TRBV29-1 . . CSVEDRRPEYYGYTF TGCAGCGTTGAAGATCGTAGACCGGAGTACTATGGCTACACCTTC
TRBJ1-1 TRBV5-1 . TRBD1 CASSLFGGQGAGGTEAFF TGCGCCAGCAGCTTGTTCGGCGGACAGGGGGCAGGTGGGACTGAAGCTTTCTTT
TRBJ1-5 TRBV6-2/TRBV6-3 . . CASSYGRVNRPQHF TGTGCCAGCAGTTACGGCAGGGTTAACCGGCCCCAGCATTTT
TRBJ2-5 TRBV4-2 . . CASSQDPRGTQETQYF TGTGCCAGCAGCCAAGATCCGAGAGGAACTCAAGAGACCCAGTACTTC
TRBJ1-1 TRBV18 . TRBD1 CASSPQGNSDTEAFF TGTGCCAGCTCGCCACAGGGGAACTCTGACACTGAAGCTTTCTTT
TRBJ2-2 TRBV7-3 few . CASSLNLGETGELFF TGTGCCAGCAGCTTAAATTTAGGGGAAACCGGGGAGCTGTTTTTT